The rows below give T cell receptor beta chains drawn from one sample of a study of T cells in localized non-small cell lung cancer. Data came from immunoSEQ multiplex PCR; TCRdb stores just in-frame clones and leaves some out. This table has 45,000 to 65,000 clones, about three quarters appearing once. The sample was PBMCs, taken before any cancer treatment. All receptors derive from a woman aged 35 to 75 with stage II lung adenocarcinoma. Both conserved end residues are part of each CDR3. Fields, in order: V gene, CDR3 length, D gene, clone size, J gene, CDR3 protein, CDR3 DNA. A D gene is named only where the DNA matches it firmly. Size is omitted from some rows. Given values are once, few, many or a class for expanded clones.

v_call: TRBV7-9; cdr3_length: 16; d_call: TRBD2; clone_size: -; j_call: TRBJ2-1; cdr3_aa: CASSAGGLAGGGEQFF; cdr3_nt: TGTGCCAGCAGTGCTGGGGGTCTAGCGGGGGGCGGTGAGCAGTTCTTC
v_call: TRBV7-2; cdr3_length: 12; d_call: -; clone_size: -; j_call: TRBJ2-3; cdr3_aa: CASSPQGDTQYF; cdr3_nt: TGTGCCAGCAGCCCCCAGGGTGATACGCAGTATTTT
v_call: TRBV2; cdr3_length: 14; d_call: -; clone_size: -; j_call: TRBJ2-7; cdr3_aa: CASSDRTDSYEQYF; cdr3_nt: TGTGCCAGCAGTGATCGGACAGACTCCTACGAGCAGTACTTC
v_call: TRBV9; cdr3_length: 16; d_call: -; clone_size: -; j_call: TRBJ1-5; cdr3_aa: CASSVANTTNHQPQHF; cdr3_nt: TGTGCCAGCAGCGTAGCTAACACGACCAACCATCAGCCCCAGCATTTT
v_call: TRBV9; cdr3_length: 14; d_call: -; clone_size: -; j_call: TRBJ1-2; cdr3_aa: CASSVATGNYGYTF; cdr3_nt: TGTGCCAGCAGCGTAGCTACAGGGAACTATGGCTACACCTTC
v_call: TRBV11-2; cdr3_length: 18; d_call: TRBD2; clone_size: -; j_call: TRBJ2-5; cdr3_aa: CASSTPRTSGGAGETQYF; cdr3_nt: TGTGCCAGCAGCACCCCCCGGACTAGCGGGGGGGCCGGGGAGACCCAGTACTTC
v_call: TRBV10-3; cdr3_length: 16; d_call: TRBD2; clone_size: -; j_call: TRBJ2-2; cdr3_aa: CAIGTSGGLNTGELFF; cdr3_nt: TGTGCCATCGGGACTAGCGGGGGCCTGAACACCGGGGAGCTGTTTTTT
v_call: TRBV28; cdr3_length: 13; d_call: -; clone_size: few; j_call: TRBJ2-7; cdr3_aa: CASSLGRQYEQYF; cdr3_nt: TGTGCCAGCAGTTTAGGCCGACAGTACGAGCAGTACTTC
v_call: TRBV6-1; cdr3_length: 15; d_call: -; clone_size: -; j_call: TRBJ2-7; cdr3_aa: CASTPPARESAEQYF; cdr3_nt: TGTGCCAGCACCCCCCCGGCGAGGGAATCCGCCGAGCAGTACTTC
v_call: TRBV28; cdr3_length: 15; d_call: TRBD1; clone_size: few; j_call: TRBJ2-7; cdr3_aa: CASSSTGTGSNEQYF; cdr3_nt: TGTGCCAGCAGTTCTACCGGGACAGGGTCCAACGAGCAGTACTTC
v_call: TRBV27; cdr3_length: 13; d_call: TRBD1; clone_size: -; j_call: TRBJ2-5; cdr3_aa: CASSLYRGETQYF; cdr3_nt: TGTGCCAGCAGTTTATACAGGGGAGAGACCCAGTACTTC
v_call: TRBV7-9; cdr3_length: 13; d_call: -; clone_size: few; j_call: TRBJ2-7; cdr3_aa: CASSLERRSEQYF; cdr3_nt: TGTGCCAGCAGCTTAGAGCGACGCTCCGAGCAGTACTTC
v_call: TRBV6-4; cdr3_length: 12; d_call: -; clone_size: once; j_call: TRBJ2-3; cdr3_aa: CASSDWGGTQYF; cdr3_nt: TGTGCCAGCAGTGACTGGGGAGGCACGCAGTATTTT
v_call: TRBV5-1; cdr3_length: 14; d_call: -; clone_size: -; j_call: TRBJ1-1; cdr3_aa: CASSLEGPDPEAFF; cdr3_nt: TGCGCCAGCAGCTTGGAAGGTCCGGACCCTGAAGCTTTCTTT
v_call: TRBV4-1; cdr3_length: 13; d_call: -; clone_size: once; j_call: TRBJ1-2; cdr3_aa: CASSHGLSYGYTF; cdr3_nt: TGCGCCAGCAGCCATGGACTCTCGTATGGCTACACCTTC
v_call: TRBV28; cdr3_length: 13; d_call: -; clone_size: -; j_call: TRBJ2-1; cdr3_aa: CASSPDGSDEQFF; cdr3_nt: TGTGCCAGCAGTCCCGATGGGTCCGATGAGCAGTTCTTC
v_call: TRBV7-9; cdr3_length: 14; d_call: -; clone_size: few; j_call: TRBJ2-7; cdr3_aa: CASSPERHPYEQYF; cdr3_nt: TGTGCCAGCAGCCCCGAACGACACCCCTACGAGCAGTACTTC
v_call: TRBV4-3; cdr3_length: 12; d_call: TRBD1; clone_size: once; j_call: TRBJ1-1; cdr3_aa: CASSTGDTEAFF; cdr3_nt: TGCGCCAGCAGCACAGGGGACACTGAAGCTTTCTTT
v_call: TRBV7-2; cdr3_length: 16; d_call: TRBD2; clone_size: -; j_call: TRBJ2-3; cdr3_aa: CASSLVPSGGTDTQYF; cdr3_nt: TGTGCCAGCAGCTTGGTACCTAGCGGGGGCACAGATACGCAGTATTTT
v_call: TRBV15; cdr3_length: 14; d_call: TRBD2; clone_size: -; j_call: TRBJ2-3; cdr3_aa: CATSRVGGADTQYF; cdr3_nt: TGTGCCACCAGCAGAGTCGGGGGGGCGGATACGCAGTATTTT